The present entry profiles one T cell receptor (beta chain) with its context. Its specificity is not known. One end of the junction does not line up with germline, which may come from a read error. This CDR3 region has 15 residues. The V gene's germline CDR1 is SEHNR and CDR2 FQNEAQ (reference sequence). Blood got drawn at baseline, again on cycle 4 day 1, and then on cycle 7 day 1. The data were obtained in a study of OX40 agonist ivuxolimab in advanced cancers. In the study overall: An agonistic human IgG2 monoclonal antibody against OX40 (CD134) was given.

Study observations and caveats: At 0.1 to 3.0 mg/kg, clonal expansion of CD4+ and CD8+ blood T cells had occurred by week 6.

The protocol was immunoSEQ multiplex PCR, while the TCRdb copy is restricted to in-frame clones and leaves out a portion. There are roughly 80,000 clones in the sample; 85% to 95% occur only once, and 13% to 15% lies in the top ten. The material was CD4+ or CD8+ T cells sorted from blood, obtained in a trial of the OX40 agonist ivuxolimab. The clonotype originates from an adult with an advanced solid tumor such as melanoma, head and neck, liver or kidney cancer. J is TRBJ2-7 and V is TRBV7-9; no definite D call. This chain's CDR3 is CASSLAGTDSYGQYF. Written as DNA, the CDR3 is TGTGCCAGCAGCTTAGCTGGAACCGACTCCTACGGGCAGTACTTC.